This T cell receptor (beta chain) is drawn from a study of tumor-infiltrating lymphocytes in primary liver carcinoma. Study as a whole: Roughly 3.5 to 7.5 million productive TCRbeta reads were obtained per sample, with similar numbers across tissue types. Study findings and constraints: Tumor region pairs outstripped tumor-adjacent and tumor-blood pairs in overlap. No comparison of CD4+ and CD8+ repertoires was made, since the samples were bulk unsorted. The 250 largest clones made up significantly more of tumor than blood repertoires (p = 0.039).

Blood RNA originated from unsorted whole blood, with germline DNA additionally extracted. With a constant-region primer, TCR beta cDNA was made from approximately 510 ng of total RNA. Investigators got TCR beta libraries out of three nested multiplex PCR rounds, done with slightly modified ARM-PCR. TRBV1-TRBV30 forward primers paired with a C-beta reverse primer were used in the first two PCR rounds, which ran about 11 cycles each. TCRdb reprocessed the multiplex PCR reads with MiXCR, giving one entry per CDR3 protein. There are 250,000 to 400,000 distinct CDR3 sequences in the sample; 60% to 80% occur only once, and roughly 8.9% lies in the top ten. This clonotype was counted ten times or more. Its antigen is currently unknown. Germline V gene data show CDR1 as MDHEN and CDR2 as SYDVKM. CDR3 length equals 16 residues. V was pared by 8 bases and J by 0 bases, with 8 bases of the junction left unmatched.

The sequenced sample was peripheral blood. The chain couples TRBV28 to TRBJ2-3; 10 nucleotides align to TRBD2. The source is a middle-aged man with primary liver carcinoma and hepatitis B virus infection. The CDR3 sequence: CASLGGAGGSTDTQYF. For the CDR3, the DNA is TGTGCCAGCCTGGGAGGAGCGGGAGGGAGCACAGATACGCAGTATTTT.